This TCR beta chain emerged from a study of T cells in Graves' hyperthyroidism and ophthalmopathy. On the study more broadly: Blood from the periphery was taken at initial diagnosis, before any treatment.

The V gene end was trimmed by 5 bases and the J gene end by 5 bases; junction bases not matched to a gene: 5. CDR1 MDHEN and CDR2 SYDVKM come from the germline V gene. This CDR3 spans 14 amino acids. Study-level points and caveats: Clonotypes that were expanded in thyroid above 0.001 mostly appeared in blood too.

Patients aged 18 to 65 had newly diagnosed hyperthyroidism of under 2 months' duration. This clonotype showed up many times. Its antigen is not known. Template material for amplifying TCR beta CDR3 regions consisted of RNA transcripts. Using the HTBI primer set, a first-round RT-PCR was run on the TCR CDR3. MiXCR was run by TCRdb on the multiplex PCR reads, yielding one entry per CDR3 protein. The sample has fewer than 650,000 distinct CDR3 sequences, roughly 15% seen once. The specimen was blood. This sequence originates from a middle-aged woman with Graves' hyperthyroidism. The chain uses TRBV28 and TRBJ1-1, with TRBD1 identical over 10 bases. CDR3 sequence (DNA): TGTGCCAGCAGTCAGTGGGGACAGGGGACTGAAGCTTTCTTT. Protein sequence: CASSQWGQGTEAFF.